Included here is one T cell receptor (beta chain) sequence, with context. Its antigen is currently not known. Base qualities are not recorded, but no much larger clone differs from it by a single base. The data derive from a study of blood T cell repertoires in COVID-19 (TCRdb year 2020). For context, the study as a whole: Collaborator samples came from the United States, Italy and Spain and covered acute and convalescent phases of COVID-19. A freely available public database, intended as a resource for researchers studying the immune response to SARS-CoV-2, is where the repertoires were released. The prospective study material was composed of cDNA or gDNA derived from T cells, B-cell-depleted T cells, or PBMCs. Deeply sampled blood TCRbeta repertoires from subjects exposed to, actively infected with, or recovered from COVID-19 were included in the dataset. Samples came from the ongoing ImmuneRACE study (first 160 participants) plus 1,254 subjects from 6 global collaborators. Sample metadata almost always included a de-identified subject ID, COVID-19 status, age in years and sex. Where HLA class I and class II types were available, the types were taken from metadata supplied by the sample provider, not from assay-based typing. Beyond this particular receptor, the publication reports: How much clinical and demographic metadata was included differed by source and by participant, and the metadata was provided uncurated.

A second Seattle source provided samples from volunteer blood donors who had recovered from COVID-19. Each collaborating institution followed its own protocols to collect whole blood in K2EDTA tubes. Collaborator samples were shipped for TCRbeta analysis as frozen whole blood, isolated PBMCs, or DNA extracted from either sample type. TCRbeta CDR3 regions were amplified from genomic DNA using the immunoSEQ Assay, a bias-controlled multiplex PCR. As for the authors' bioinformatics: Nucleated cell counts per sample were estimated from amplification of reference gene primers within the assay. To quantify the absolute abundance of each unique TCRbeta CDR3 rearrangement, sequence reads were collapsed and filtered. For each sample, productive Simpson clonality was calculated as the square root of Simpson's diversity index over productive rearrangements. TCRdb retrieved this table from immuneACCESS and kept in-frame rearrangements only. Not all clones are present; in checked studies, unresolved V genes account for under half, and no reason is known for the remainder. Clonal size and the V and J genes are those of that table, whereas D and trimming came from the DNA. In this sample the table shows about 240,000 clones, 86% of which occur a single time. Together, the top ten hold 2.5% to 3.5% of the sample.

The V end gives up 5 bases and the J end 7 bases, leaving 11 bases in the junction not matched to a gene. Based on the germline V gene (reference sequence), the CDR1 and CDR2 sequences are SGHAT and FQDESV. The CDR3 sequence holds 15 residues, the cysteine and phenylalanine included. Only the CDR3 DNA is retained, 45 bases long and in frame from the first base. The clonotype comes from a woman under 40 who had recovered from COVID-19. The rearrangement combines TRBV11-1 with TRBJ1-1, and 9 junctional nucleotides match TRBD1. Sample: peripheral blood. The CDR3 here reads CASSPGTGWYGEAFF. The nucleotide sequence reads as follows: TGTGCCAGCAGCCCTGGGACAGGGTGGTATGGTGAAGCTTTCTTT.